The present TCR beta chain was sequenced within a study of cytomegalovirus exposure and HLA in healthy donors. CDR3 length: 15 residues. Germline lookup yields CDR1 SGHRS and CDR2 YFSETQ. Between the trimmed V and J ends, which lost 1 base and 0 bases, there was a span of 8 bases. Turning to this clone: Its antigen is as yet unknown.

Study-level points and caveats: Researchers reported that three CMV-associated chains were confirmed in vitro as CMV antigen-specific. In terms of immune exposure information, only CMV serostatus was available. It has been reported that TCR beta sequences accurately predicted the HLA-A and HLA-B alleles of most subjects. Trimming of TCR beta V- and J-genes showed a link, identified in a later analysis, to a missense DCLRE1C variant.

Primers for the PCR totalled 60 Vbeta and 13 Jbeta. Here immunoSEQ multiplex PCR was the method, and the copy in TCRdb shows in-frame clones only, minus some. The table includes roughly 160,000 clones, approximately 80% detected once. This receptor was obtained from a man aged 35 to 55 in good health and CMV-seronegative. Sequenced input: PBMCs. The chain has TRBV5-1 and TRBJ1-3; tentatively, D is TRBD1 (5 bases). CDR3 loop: CASSLMGGSGNTIYF. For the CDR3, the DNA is TGCGCCAGCAGCTTGATGGGGGGCTCTGGAAACACCATATATTTT.